This TCR beta chain derives from a study of T cells in Graves' hyperthyroidism and ophthalmopathy. Background on the study: Peripheral blood was secured at the point of initial diagnosis, before any treatment.

It was RNA transcripts that yielded the amplified TCR beta CDR3 regions. TCR CDR3 underwent first-round RT-PCR with the HTBI primer set. TCRdb re-analysed the multiplex PCR reads in MiXCR, keeping a single row per CDR3 protein. The table lists about 500,000 distinct CDR3 sequences, roughly 16% of them singletons. CDR1 is MDHEN and CDR2 is SYDVKM in the germline V gene. This CDR3 has 15 amino acids. The V end lost 8 bases, the J end lost 1 base, and 18 bases lay between the germline ends. This clonotype has a count of ten or more. Antigen unknown. Study results and caveats: The model anticipated ophthalmopathy a median around 6 months pre-onset. Ophthalmopathy stood apart from stable hyperthyroidism in a 13 V-J model.

Diagnosis relied on clinical symptoms, serum thyroxine and TRAb, thyroid ultrasound and orbital computed tomography. The gene calls are TRBV28 and TRBJ2-7; D tentatively reads TRBD1 or TRBD2 (5 bases each). This clonotype was obtained from a woman aged 25 to 39 with Graves' ophthalmopathy. The sequencing sample was made of blood. In DNA form, the CDR3 reads TGTGCCAGCCACTCGTGGGACGGAAAATCCTACGAGCAGTACTTC. This gives the protein CASHSWDGKSYEQYF. The whole variable domain, remainder taken from reference TRBV28 and TRBJ2-7, is DVKVTQSSRYLVKRTGEKVFLECVQDMDHENMFWYRQDPGLGLRLIYFSYDVKMKEKGDIPEGYSVSREKKERFSLILESASTNQTSMYLCASHSWDGKSYEQYFGPGTRLTVT.